The 13 T cell receptor beta chains below all came from one sample that was sequenced in a study of shared clonotypes between healthy human individuals. Clones were read by immunoSEQ multiplex PCR, and TCRdb kept only the in-frame ones, dropping some. The table records hundreds of thousands of clones, 95% to 98% of them present only once. Sequencing was performed on naive CD4+ T cells sorted from blood. This sample's subset: CD45RA+ positively selected. The receptor set was obtained from a woman under 40 in good health.

The DNA for the CDR3 is TGTGCCTTAAGGGCTAGCGGGAGAGATGAGCAGTTCTTC. The encoded protein is CALRASGRDEQFF. The chain joins TRBV10-3 to TRBJ2-1; 10 bases fit TRBD2. CDR3 size: 13 residues. Germline V lookup: CDR1 ENHRY, CDR2 SYGVKD. J lost 8 bases, V lost 11 bases, and 9 bases had no gene match.

The chain is built from TRBV7-8 and TRBJ1-5; 7 bases agree with TRBD1. CDR3 size: 16 residues. Germline loops: CDR1 SGHVS, CDR2 FQNEAQ. V shed 1 base and J 3 bases; nucleotides not matched to a gene: 6. The CDR3, as DNA: TGTGCCAGCAGCTTAGAGGGAGGGGGCTACAATCAGCCCCAGCATTTT. Translating gives CASSLEGGGYNQPQHF.

The chain has TRBV9 and TRBJ2-3, with 7 positions matching TRBD2. V lost 3 bases and J lost 2; bases outside the gene matches: 12. Germline-derived CDR1 and CDR2 are SGDLS and YYNGEE. This CDR3 has 17 residues. CDR3 residues: CASSAPVDRDYTDTQYF. The CDR3 bases are TGTGCCAGCAGCGCCCCCGTCGACCGGGACTACACAGATACGCAGTATTTT.

The V and J genes are TRBV7-3 and TRBJ2-2; 7 nucleotides match TRBD2. The V gene's germline CDR1 is SGHTA and CDR2 FQGTGA. Trimming removed 4 bases from V and 5 bases from J; junction bases left unmatched: 7. The CDR3 loop spans 15 amino acids. The CDR3 is CASSSPGLDTGELFF. In nucleotides, the CDR3 is TGTGCCAGCAGCTCGCCCGGACTAGATACCGGGGAGCTGTTTTTT.

The V gene is TRBV27, the J gene TRBJ1-2, with 7 bases identical to TRBD1. Trimming at V came to 7 bases and at J to 0 bases, leaving 8 bases not matched to a gene. The V gene's germline CDR1 is MNHEY and CDR2 SMNVEV (reference sequence). CDR3 length: 15 residues. The CDR3 nucleotides are TGTGCCAGCACTATGACAGGGAATGCTAACTATGGCTACACCTTC. Protein: CASTMTGNANYGYTF.

A few counts support this clone. The identical CDR3 is also encoded by other nucleotide sequences in the sample. The chain joins TRBV6-1 to TRBJ2-7; weak D call: TRBD1 (5 bases). V gave up 2 bases and J gave up 3 bases, with 5 bases separating them. The CDR3 consists of 12 residues. Germline V lookup: CDR1 MNHNS, CDR2 SASEGT. CDR3 loop: CASSEQGYEQYF. The CDR3 DNA reads TGTGCCAGCAGTGAACAGGGCTACGAGCAGTACTTC.

The chain uses TRBV19 and TRBJ2-3, with 12 positions matching TRBD2. The trim removed 6 bases at V and 2 bases at J, leaving 6 bases unmatched. CDR1 is LNHDA, CDR2 SQIVND, per germline (reference sequence). CDR3 length: 16 amino acids. In DNA, the CDR3 is TGTGCCAGTAGCGTGGGACTAGCGGGCGACACAGATACGCAGTATTTT. Protein: CASSVGLAGDTDTQYF.

The J gene is TRBJ2-2, the V gene TRBV5-4, with D uncertain. The germline V gene has CDR1 SGHNT and CDR2 YYREEE (reference sequence). This CDR3 has 13 amino acids. V dropped 4 bases and J dropped 0 bases, with 4 bases sitting between them. The CDR3 spells CASSVANTGELFF. The CDR3 DNA is TGTGCCAGCAGCGTCGCGAACACCGGGGAGCTGTTTTTT.

On this clone itself: The same CDR3 also results from other DNA sequences found in this sample. V gene TRBV28 combines with J gene TRBJ2-6; 8 bases are a match to TRBD1. The V segment lost 11 bases and the J segment 2 bases; nucleotides outside the gene matches: 2. Looked up from germline, CDR1 is MDHEN and CDR2 is SYDVKM. The CDR3 loop spans 13 amino acids. The CDR3 sequence is CASRGPGANVLTF. CDR3 DNA: TGTGCCTCCAGGGGGCCTGGGGCCAACGTCCTGACTTTC.

The chain links TRBV6-1 to TRBJ2-5; TRBD2 aligns across 11 bases. The CDR3 runs to 14 residues. From germline, CDR1 is MNHNS and CDR2 SASEGT. V gave up 3 bases and J gave up 5 bases; unmatched junction bases: 2. The DNA of the CDR3 is TGTGCCAGCAGTGAGGCTAGCGGGAGGGAGACCCAGTACTTC. It codes for CASSEASGRETQYF.

This clone was detected only once. The V call is TRBV5-1, the J call TRBJ1-5; a possible D gene is TRBD1 (5 bases). Per germline, CDR1 SGHRS and CDR2 YFSETQ. The CDR3 is made up of 13 amino acids. With 6 bases removed from V and 5 bases from J, the gap between germline ends came to 12 bases. The CDR3 coding sequence is TGCGCCAGCAAGGGCAGGGAGGATCAGCCCCAGCATTTT. This codes for CASKGREDQPQHF.

The chain employs TRBV30 and TRBJ2-1, with unresolved D. Trimming left V 4 bases short and J 3 bases short, with 10 bases between. Germline CDR1 and CDR2: GTSNPN and SVGIG (reference sequence). The CDR3 sequence is 13 residues long. CDR3 nucleotides: TGTGCCTGGACTAAAGGGAACTACAATGAGCAGTTCTTC. Residues: CAWTKGNYNEQFF.

J is TRBJ2-5 and V is TRBV5-5; perhaps TRBD1 as D (6 bases). The CDR3 extends over 14 amino acids. Germline CDR1 reads SGHKS; CDR2 reads YYEKEE (reference sequence). V gave up 6 bases and J gave up 4 bases, with 16 bases separating them. The CDR3 nucleotides are TGTGCCAGCACCACAACAGGGTCGGGAGAGACCCAGTACTTC. It encodes CASTTTGSGETQYF.